This T cell receptor beta chain was captured in a study of T-cell reconstitution after alpha-beta-depleted transplantation in children. Molecular barcoding with unique molecular identifiers was used for the TCRbeta library. TCRdb called the PCR reads again in MiXCR, with one record for every CDR3 protein. The data show hundreds of thousands of distinct CDR3 sequences, 13% seen once. The CDR3 has 15 amino acids. V dropped 6 bases and J dropped 2; count of bases not matched to a gene: 4. Germline V gene sequence: CDR1 SQVTM, CDR2 ANQGSEA. This clonotype showed up many times. V is TRBV29-1 and J is TRBJ2-3; 14 bases align to TRBD2. The clonotype originates from a male patient younger than 18 who had a stem cell transplant for acute myeloid leukemia, so the T cells may come from the graft donor. The specimen comprised PBMCs, mostly from graft donor cells, sampled 360 days after TCRalphabeta/CD19-depleted stem cell transplant. The CDR3 protein is CSVGTSGSFTDTQYF. Written as DNA, the CDR3 is TGCAGCGTCGGGACTAGCGGGAGTTTCACAGATACGCAGTATTTT.